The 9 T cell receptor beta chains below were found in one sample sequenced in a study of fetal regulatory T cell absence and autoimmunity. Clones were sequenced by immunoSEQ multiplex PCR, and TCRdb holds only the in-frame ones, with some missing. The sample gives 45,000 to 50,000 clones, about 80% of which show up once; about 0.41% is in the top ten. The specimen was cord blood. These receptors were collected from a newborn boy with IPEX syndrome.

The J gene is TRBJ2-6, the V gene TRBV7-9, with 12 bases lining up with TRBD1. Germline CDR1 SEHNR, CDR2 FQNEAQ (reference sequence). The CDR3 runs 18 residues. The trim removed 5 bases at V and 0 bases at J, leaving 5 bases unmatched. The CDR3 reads CASSPRGQGASGANVLTF. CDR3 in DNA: TGTGCCAGCAGCCCCAGGGGACAGGGGGCCTCTGGGGCCAACGTCCTGACTTTC. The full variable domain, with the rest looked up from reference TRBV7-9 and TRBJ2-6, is DTGVSQNPRHKITKRGQNVTFRCDPISEHNRLYWYRQTLGQGPEFLTYFQNEAQLEKSRLLSDRFSAERPKGSFSTLEIQRTEQGDSAMYLCASSPRGQGASGANVLTFGAGSRLTVL.

CDR3 sequence: CASSFRGGEQYF. For the CDR3, the DNA is TGTGCCAGCAGCTTTAGGGGCGGCGAGCAGTACTTC. V gene TRBV11-3 combines with J gene TRBJ2-7; D might be TRBD1 (5 bases). The length of the CDR3 is 12 residues. V dropped 3 bases and J dropped 6 bases, with 9 bases sitting between them. In germline, CDR1 is SGHNT, CDR2 YENEEA.

This CDR3 is CASSLRLAGKYEQYF. In DNA form, the CDR3 reads TGTGCCAGCAGCCTCCGGCTAGCGGGGAAATACGAGCAGTACTTC. The chain recombines TRBV7-8 with TRBJ2-7, with 9 bases matching TRBD2. The length of the CDR3 is 15 residues. Germline CDR1 reads SGHVS; CDR2 reads FQNEAQ. The V segment lost 5 bases and the J segment 4 bases; nucleotides outside the gene matches: 9.

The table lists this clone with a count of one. CDR3 in DNA: TGCGCCAGCAGCTTGGTCGGTCCGAGGTCCGGGACTAACTACGAGCAGTACTTC. This encodes CASSLVGPRSGTNYEQYF. The chain uses TRBV5-1 and TRBJ2-7; 7 bases are shared with TRBD2. Germline CDR1 reads SGHRS; CDR2 reads YFSETQ. The V segment lost 0 bases and the J segment 3 bases; nucleotides outside the gene matches: 15. This CDR3 is 18 amino acids long.

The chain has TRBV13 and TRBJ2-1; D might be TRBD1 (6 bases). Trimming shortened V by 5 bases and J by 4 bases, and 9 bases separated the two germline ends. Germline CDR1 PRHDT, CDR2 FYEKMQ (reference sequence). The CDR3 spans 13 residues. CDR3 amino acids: CASSERGYNEQFF. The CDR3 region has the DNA TGTGCCAGCAGCGAGAGGGGGTACAATGAGCAGTTCTTC.

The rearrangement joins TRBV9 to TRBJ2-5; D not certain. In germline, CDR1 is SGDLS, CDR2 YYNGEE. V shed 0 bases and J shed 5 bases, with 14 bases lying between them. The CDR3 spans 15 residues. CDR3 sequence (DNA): TGTGCCAGCAGCGTAGAGGGTGCCGAAGGGGAGACCCAGTACTTC. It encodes CASSVEGAEGETQYF.

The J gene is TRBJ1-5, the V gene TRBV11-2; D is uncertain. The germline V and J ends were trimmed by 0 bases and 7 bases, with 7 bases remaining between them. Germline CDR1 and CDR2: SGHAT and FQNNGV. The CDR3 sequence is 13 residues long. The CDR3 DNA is TGTGCCAGCAGCTTAGAAAGGGCGCAGCCCCAGCATTTT. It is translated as CASSLERAQPQHF.

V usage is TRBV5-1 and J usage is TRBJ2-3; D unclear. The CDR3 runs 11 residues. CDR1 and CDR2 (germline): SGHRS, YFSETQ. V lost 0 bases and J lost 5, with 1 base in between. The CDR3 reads CASSLEDTQYF. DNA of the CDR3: TGCGCCAGCAGCTTGGAAGATACGCAGTATTTT.

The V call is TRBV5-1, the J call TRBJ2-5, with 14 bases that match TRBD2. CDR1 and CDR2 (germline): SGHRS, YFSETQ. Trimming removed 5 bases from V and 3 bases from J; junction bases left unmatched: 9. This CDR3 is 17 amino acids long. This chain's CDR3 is CASRLGTSGRLEETQYF. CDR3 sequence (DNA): TGCGCCAGCAGGCTCGGGACTAGCGGGAGATTAGAAGAGACCCAGTACTTC.